Included here is one T cell receptor (beta chain) sequence, with context. Isolation of CD8+ and CD4+ T cells was performed negatively, whereas enrichment of TEMRA cells was done by FACS. This sample was included in a study of CD8 T cells in Susac syndrome. V lost 3 bases, J lost 2 bases, and 22 bases lay in between. Per germline, CDR1 LNHNV and CDR2 YYDKDF (reference sequence). CDR3 size: 18 residues. Reverse transcription of roughly 0.45 to 1 ug RNA was performed with random hexamers. An immunoSEQ multiplex PCR generated amplified TCR beta CDR3 products spanning 54 Vbeta and 13 Jbeta. One entry per CDR3 protein, called by TCRdb with MiXCR from the immunoSEQ multiplex PCR reads. The table lists 150,000 to 200,000 distinct CDR3 sequences, approximately 94% of them singletons.

The receptor was derived from a human donor with multiple sclerosis. Sequences were obtained from CD4+ T cells from PBMCs. The chain carries TRBV15 and TRBJ1-1; D may be TRBD1 (5 bases). This chain's CDR3 is CATSREISRGTGNTEAFF. CDR3 sequence (DNA): TGTGCCACCAGCAGGGAAATTTCACGGGGGACGGGTAACACTGAAGCTTTCTTT.